What follows describes a single T cell receptor (beta chain). Its target is not known. This sample was included in a study of OX40 agonist ivuxolimab in advanced cancers. Study-level background: The mean age was around 56 years, ranging from about 20 to 79, with approximately 83% of participants male.

The study's findings and limits: CD8+ T cells averaged more expanded clones than CD4+.

Sequenced by immunoSEQ multiplex PCR; TCRdb stores in-frame clones only, minus some. Of some 76,000 clones listed, roughly nine tenths were seen once; the top ten hold over 6%. V dropped 1 base and J dropped 1; count of bases not matched to a gene: 0. The V gene's germline CDR1 is SGHVS and CDR2 FNYEAQ. This CDR3 region has 15 residues. This TCR derives from an adult with an advanced solid tumor such as melanoma, head and neck, liver or kidney cancer. The chain carries TRBV7-6 and TRBJ2-2, with 7 bases that match TRBD1. The source was CD4+ or CD8+ T cells sorted from blood, collected in a trial of the OX40 agonist ivuxolimab. The CDR3 DNA is TGTGCCAGCAGCTTAGGGACAGGGAACACCGGGGAGCTGTTTTTT. Protein product: CASSLGTGNTGELFF.